One and the same sample provided the 20 T cell receptor beta chains below, sequenced in a study of shared clonotypes between healthy human individuals. The repertoire was sequenced with immunoSEQ multiplex PCR; TCRdb's copy has only in-frame clones and lacks some. This sample has hundreds of thousands of clones; approximately 79% occur once, and the top ten carry 1.7%. The sample was memory CD4+ T cells sorted from blood. Subset described: CD45RA-negative fraction. These receptors all come from a woman in her thirties in good health.

This clone was recorded a few times. The chain uses TRBV2 and TRBJ2-5; 10 bases align to TRBD2. Looked up from germline, CDR1 is SNHLY and CDR2 is FYNNEI. CDR3 size: 14 residues. With 6 bases clipped from V and 4 bases from J, the junction kept 5 bases outside the gene matches. In DNA, the CDR3 is TGTGCCAGCAGCCAGCGGGAGGGCCCAGAGACCCAGTACTTC. This sequence encodes CASSQREGPETQYF.

The chain combines TRBV7-9 with TRBJ1-3, with D unresolved. Germline values: CDR1 SEHNR, CDR2 FQNEAQ (reference sequence). The CDR3 extends over 18 amino acids. Trimming took off 0 bases at V and 0 bases at J, with 15 bases between the two ends. In DNA, the CDR3 is TGTGCCAGCAGCTTAGCACGAAACCATCTCGGCTCTGGAAACACCATATATTTT. It is translated as CASSLARNHLGSGNTIYF.

The gene calls are TRBV7-7 and TRBJ2-3; a weak D match, TRBD2 (6 bases). V was pared by 1 base and J by 4 bases, with 12 bases between. This CDR3 comprises 15 residues. The V gene's germline CDR1 is SSHAT and CDR2 FNYEAQ (reference sequence). CDR3 in amino acids: CASSLGFAGSDTQYF. CDR3 bases: TGTGCCAGCAGCTTAGGTTTCGCGGGATCAGATACGCAGTATTTT.

A few counts support this clone. The chain has TRBV11-3 and TRBJ1-1, with a possible D match to TRBD1 (6 bases). Trimming removed 2 bases at V and 4 bases at J, with 11 bases between. Germline V lookup: CDR1 SGHNT, CDR2 YENEEA. The CDR3 runs 14 residues. The CDR3 sequence: CASSLSPGATEAFF. CDR3 bases: TGTGCCAGCAGCTTATCACCAGGGGCCACTGAAGCTTTCTTT.

V gene TRBV28 combines with J gene TRBJ2-1, with TRBD1 identical over 7 bases. The CDR3 has 16 residues. V lost 5 bases and J lost 4; bases outside the gene matches: 11. Looked up from germline, CDR1 is MDHEN and CDR2 is SYDVKM. CDR3 nucleotide sequence: TGTGCCAGCAGTCCACCTCGGTTGGGACAGTACAATGAGCAGTTCTTC. Translated: CASSPPRLGQYNEQFF.

This clone is a singleton in its sample. The rearrangement uses TRBV29-1 and TRBJ2-6; 10 bases are a match to TRBD1. The CDR3 has 15 residues. CDR1 SQVTM and CDR2 ANQGSEA come from the germline V gene. The trim removed 6 bases at V and 4 bases at J, leaving 6 bases unmatched. In DNA form, the CDR3 reads TGCAGCGTGCGGACAGGGGGTTCCGGGGCCAACGTCCTGACTTTC. Translated, it gives CSVRTGGSGANVLTF. Full variable domain (outside the CDR3, taken from reference TRBV29-1 and TRBJ2-6): SAVISQKPSRDICQRGTSLTIQCQVDSQVTMMFWYRQQPGQSLTLIATANQGSEATYESGFVIDKFPISRPNLTFSTLTVSNMSPEDSSIYLCSVRTGGSGANVLTFGAGSRLTVL.

The CDR3 reads CASSIGTGGQETQYF. The CDR3 DNA reads TGTGCCAGTAGTATAGGCACAGGGGGCCAAGAGACCCAGTACTTC. The chain carries TRBV19 and TRBJ2-5; 8 bases map to TRBD1. The CDR3 loop spans 15 amino acids. With V trimmed by 1 base and J by 1 base, 2 bases remained unmatched. Germline V gives CDR1 LNHDA, CDR2 SQIVND (reference sequence).

The sample holds a few counts of this clone. A clone one base away is much larger, so this may be a read error. This sample also contains other DNA sequences that code for the same CDR3. V usage is TRBV4-1 and J usage is TRBJ1-5; tentative D call: TRBD1 (5 bases). The CDR3 consists of 13 residues. In germline, CDR1 is MGHRA, CDR2 YSYEKL. Trimming took off 1 base at V and 6 bases at J, with 7 bases between the two ends. In DNA, the CDR3 is TGCGCCAGCAGCCAAGCTGGGGGTCAGCCCCAGCATTTT. It translates to CASSQAGGQPQHF.

This clone occurred once. V is TRBV13 and J is TRBJ2-7, with 8 bases that match TRBD1. The V and J ends lost 3 bases and 4 bases, in that order; junction bases with no gene match: 8. This CDR3 spans 15 amino acids. Germline V gives CDR1 PRHDT, CDR2 FYEKMQ (reference sequence). The CDR3 sequence: CASSFQGALPYEQYF. The DNA for the CDR3 is TGTGCCAGCAGCTTCCAGGGGGCGCTCCCTTACGAGCAGTACTTC.

This clone came up once. CDR3 protein: CASSRGGPGNEQFF. The CDR3 DNA is TGTGCCAGCTCACGGGGAGGGCCTGGGAATGAGCAGTTCTTC. The chain is built from TRBV7-8 and TRBJ2-1, with 7 bases aligning to TRBD2. The CDR3 consists of 14 residues. Germline trimming cut 8 bases from V and 7 bases from J; bases unmatched to any gene: 11. CDR1 and CDR2 (germline): SGHVS, FQNEAQ.

Comments on this clone: One junction end does not reproduce the germline sequence, and a read error may be involved. The V call is TRBV5-4, the J call TRBJ2-2; 9 bases match TRBD2. This CDR3 has 17 amino acids. From germline, CDR1 is SGHNT and CDR2 YYREEE (reference sequence). The CDR3 region is CASSIGLATTNAGELFF. The CDR3 region has the DNA TGTGCCAGCAGCATAGGACTAGCGACGACGAACGCCGGGGAGCTGTTTTTT.

The chain couples TRBV19 to TRBJ2-3, with 9 bases identical to TRBD2. J gave up 2 bases and V 2 bases, and 11 bases lay outside the gene matches. The germline gives CDR1 LNHDA, CDR2 SQIVND (reference sequence). This CDR3 contains 18 residues. Here the CDR3 reads CASSISGLASGNTDTQYF. CDR3 sequence (DNA): TGTGCCAGTAGTATATCCGGACTAGCGTCGGGTAACACAGATACGCAGTATTTT.

The chain has TRBV27 and TRBJ2-5; TRBD2 aligns across 8 bases. Trimming cost V 4 bases and J 13 bases; bases outside gene matches: 11. The CDR3 is made up of 13 amino acids. CDR1 MNHEY and CDR2 SMNVEV come from the germline V gene (reference sequence). CDR3 sequence (DNA): TGTGCCAGCAGTTGGGATCGGGAGGGCCCCCCGTACTTC. It is translated as CASSWDREGPPYF.

This clone appeared once. This chain links TRBV28 with TRBJ1-2; 8 bases align to TRBD1. The CDR3 loop spans 13 amino acids. CDR1 and CDR2 from the germline V gene are MDHEN and SYDVKM. V lost 6 bases and J lost 4; bases outside the gene matches: 4. As DNA, the CDR3 is TGTGCCAGCAGCATACAGGGGGGCTATGGCTACACCTTC. Translated: CASSIQGGYGYTF.

This clone was observed a single time. V usage is TRBV28 and J usage is TRBJ1-4; no reliable D call. Trimming removed 3 bases from V and 1 base from J, with 6 bases in between. Germline V gives CDR1 MDHEN, CDR2 SYDVKM. This CDR3 has 14 residues. CDR3 in DNA: TGTGCCAGCAGTTTTGCGAGAACTAATGAAAAACTGTTTTTT. Protein: CASSFARTNEKLFF.

The chain links TRBV28 to TRBJ1-4; the match to TRBD1 covers 8 bases. Germline-derived CDR1 and CDR2 are MDHEN and SYDVKM. This CDR3 is built from 13 residues. V was pared by 5 bases and J by 10 bases, with 6 bases of the junction left unmatched. The CDR3 coding sequence is TGTGCCAGCAGTCGCGGACAGGGCGGAAAACTGTTTTTT. Translating it yields CASSRGQGGKLFF.

With respect to this clone: Other DNA variants within this sample encode the same CDR3. This sequence joins TRBV4-1 and TRBJ2-3; D may be TRBD1 (6 bases). V was pared by 3 bases and J by 1 base, with 8 bases between. This CDR3 has 14 residues. Germline CDR1 reads MGHRA; CDR2 reads YSYEKL. Written as DNA, the CDR3 is TGCGCCAGCAGCCATCCAGGGGGCACAGATACGCAGTATTTT. Translation: CASSHPGGTDTQYF.

This clone has ten or more counts. This rearrangement joins TRBV19 to TRBJ1-1; TRBD1 might be the D (6 bases). Germline CDR1 LNHDA, CDR2 SQIVND (reference sequence). The V and J ends lost 5 bases and 1 base respectively, with 11 bases between them. This CDR3 contains 14 residues. The CDR3 nucleotides are TGTGCCAGTAGTTCCGGGGGACAGAACACTGAAGCTTTCTTT. This codes for CASSSGGQNTEAFF.

This rearrangement joins TRBV7-9 to TRBJ2-1, with 7 bases identical to TRBD2. The CDR3 contains 14 residues. The trim removed 8 bases at V and 4 bases at J, leaving 8 bases unmatched. The V gene's germline CDR1 is SEHNR and CDR2 FQNEAQ (reference sequence). CDR3 in DNA: TGTGCCAGCGGACTGGCGGGAGAATACAATGAGCAGTTCTTC. Translation gives CASGLAGEYNEQFF.

The chain carries TRBV7-8 and TRBJ2-5, with D perhaps matching TRBD2 (6 bases). Germline V gene lookup returns CDR1 SGHVS and CDR2 FQNEAQ. V gave up 3 bases and J gave up 7 bases, with 15 bases separating them. This CDR3 has 14 residues. CDR3 in amino acids: CASSFPEGLATQYF. CDR3 DNA: TGTGCCAGCAGCTTCCCGGAGGGCCTGGCGACCCAGTACTTC.